What follows describes a single T cell receptor beta chain. Its specificity is not known. The data originate from a study of shared clonotypes between healthy human individuals. Regarding the study as a whole: It was the non-shared clonotypes that had lower generation probabilities than clonotypes shared by all four donors. Rarefaction gave evidence that sorted-subset sequencing remained incomplete despite large depth.

Genomic DNA of each subset was evenly split across several immunoSEQ plates. The table came from immunoSEQ multiplex PCR; TCRdb's copy has only in-frame clones and leaves some out. Of about 600,000 clones listed, roughly 98% are singletons. Naive CD8 populations comprised CD45RO-negative cells positively selected for CCR7, excluding terminally differentiated effector memory CD45RA+ cells. This CDR3 region has 14 residues. V was cut by 2 bases and J by 4 bases, with 10 bases left in between. Germline loops: CDR1 SGHVS, CDR2 FQNEAQ. Sequencing was carried out using naive CD8+ T cells sorted from blood. V usage is TRBV7-8 and J usage is TRBJ2-3, with a possible D match to TRBD2 (5 bases). The clonotype comes from a man aged 25 to 45 in good health. CDR3 protein: CASSLTGLSDTQYF. The CDR3 coding sequence is TGTGCCAGCAGCTTAACGGGGTTGTCAGATACGCAGTATTTT.